Listed below are T cell receptor beta chains from one sample, sequenced in a study of T cells in Graves' hyperthyroidism and ophthalmopathy. TCRdb itself ran the multiplex PCR reads through MiXCR, one entry per CDR3 protein. The profile shows 300,000 to 350,000 distinct CDR3 sequences, 15% to 20% of them singletons. Sequencing used blood. These receptors originate from a woman aged 35 to 49 with Graves' ophthalmopathy. CDR3s include the opening cysteine and the closing phenylalanine or tryptophan. Each record gives: J gene, CDR3 length, V gene, clone size, CDR3 protein. Rows may omit the clone size; those that give it use once, few, many or a size class.

>TRBJ2-7|16|TRBV10-3|many
CAISALGRGRSYEQYF
>TRBJ2-7|15|TRBV6-1|many
CASRRTSGSPYEQYF
>TRBJ2-2|15|TRBV20-1|many
CSAREIAGDSGELFF
>TRBJ1-1|16|TRBV10-3|many
CAISERGRVIDTEAFF
>TRBJ2-7|14|TRBV7-2|many
CASSPDFSSYEQYF
>TRBJ1-5|12|TRBV29-1|NA
CSGWTPNQPQHF
>TRBJ1-2|13|TRBV14|many
CASSPQGFYGYTF
>TRBJ2-2|16|TRBV5-1|NA
CASSRTGLANTGELFF
>TRBJ2-7|15|TRBV6-2/TRBV6-3|many
CASRHSGQGTYEQYF
>TRBJ2-2|16|TRBV11-2|many
CASSFIGTLNTGELFF
>TRBJ2-2|15|TRBV12-3/TRBV12-4|many
CASSYRAGVTGELFF
>TRBJ1-2|13|TRBV7-2|many
CASSFMGVDGYTF
>TRBJ2-7|13|TRBV6-5|NA
CASSYSQIGEQYF
>TRBJ2-4|13|TRBV15|many
CATSRGFNDIQYF
>TRBJ2-2|17|TRBV27|many
CASTLLAGGPGTGELFF
>TRBJ2-5|17|TRBV20-1|many
CSATGTSGNLVRETQYF
>TRBJ1-1|12|TRBV28|many
CASSLFLTEAFF
>TRBJ2-5|13|TRBV20-1|NA
CSALGGNQETQYF
>TRBJ2-7|14|TRBV15|NA
CATSSPGSSYEQYF
>TRBJ1-5|13|TRBV6-5|many
CASAGGSSQPQHF
>TRBJ1-3|15|TRBV28|many
CASSPPGKSGNTIYF
>TRBJ2-7|15|TRBV25-1|many
CASSERTSEPYEQYF
>TRBJ2-4|16|TRBV20-1|many
CSAPSPTLGASNIQYF
>TRBJ2-3|11|TRBV4-1|NA
CASRRSDTQYF
>TRBJ2-5|13|TRBV30|many
CAWRDRGVETQYF
>TRBJ2-4|15|TRBV4-2|many
CASSQALTEQNIQYF
>TRBJ1-5|16|TRBV28|many
CASSLPQGRVDQPQHF
>TRBJ2-1|12|TRBV20-1|many
CSAPDNENEQFF
>TRBJ2-6|16|TRBV11-2|many
CASSSSTSAGANVLTF
>TRBJ1-1|16|TRBV5-1|many
CASSFEGIYYYTEAFF
>TRBJ2-7|14|TRBV7-2|many
CASSLLGISYEQYF
>TRBJ1-1|16|TRBV12-5|many
CASGLVLGDQNTEAFF
>TRBJ1-1|14|TRBV20-1|many
CSARLDRVIVEAFF
>TRBJ2-5|15|TRBV11-1|NA
CASSIDSGYQETQYF
>TRBJ1-1|15|TRBV20-1|many
CSARDPGSSNTEAFF
>TRBJ1-1|15|TRBV12-3/TRBV12-4|many
CASNHFGTGDTEAFF
>TRBJ2-6|16|TRBV2|few
CASSLYGSSGANVLTF
>TRBJ1-5|14|TRBV7-8|few
CASSRQVVNQPQHF
>TRBJ2-7|16|TRBV6-1|many
CASRARQETHTYEQYF
>TRBJ1-2|12|TRBV20-1|NA
CSAETGGGGYTF
>TRBJ1-3|15|TRBV6-1|many
CASRIEVSSGNTIYF
>TRBJ1-1|13|TRBV29-1|many
CSVNPTAGTEAFF
>TRBJ2-2|16|TRBV5-6|few
CASSGSDRRNTGELFF
>TRBJ1-5|15|TRBV6-2/TRBV6-3|many
CASSYGPAANQPQHF
>TRBJ2-7|19|TRBV7-2|many
CASSLATGLAGGTSYEQYF
>TRBJ2-2|15|TRBV6-2/TRBV6-3|many
CASSSERESAGELFF
>TRBJ2-3|14|TRBV28|many
CASSLTGFGDTQYF
>TRBJ1-2|13|TRBV29-1|NA
CSVGGTLHYGYTF
>TRBJ2-2|16|TRBV5-5|many
CASSINGRANTGELFF
>TRBJ2-7|14|TRBV5-1|NA
CASSSRSSYDVQYF
>TRBJ2-5|14|TRBV27|NA
CASSLSGGPKTQYF
>TRBJ2-7|18|TRBV6-7|many
CASSYPPGLAGIPYEQYF
>TRBJ2-2|14|TRBV28|many
CASSPPRGAGELFF
>TRBJ2-7|15|TRBV3-1|few
CASSQGGLAGQGPHF
>TRBJ2-7|18|TRBV11-2|many
CASSSGRGGGPFSYEQYF
>TRBJ2-7|9|TRBV7-2|many
CATRGGRYF
>TRBJ2-7|15|TRBV28|NA
CASSLGFRGRGEQSF
>TRBJ1-5|12|TRBV12-3/TRBV12-4|many
CASSFDNQPQHF
>TRBJ2-7|13|TRBV6-1|many
CASSLRGKYEQYF